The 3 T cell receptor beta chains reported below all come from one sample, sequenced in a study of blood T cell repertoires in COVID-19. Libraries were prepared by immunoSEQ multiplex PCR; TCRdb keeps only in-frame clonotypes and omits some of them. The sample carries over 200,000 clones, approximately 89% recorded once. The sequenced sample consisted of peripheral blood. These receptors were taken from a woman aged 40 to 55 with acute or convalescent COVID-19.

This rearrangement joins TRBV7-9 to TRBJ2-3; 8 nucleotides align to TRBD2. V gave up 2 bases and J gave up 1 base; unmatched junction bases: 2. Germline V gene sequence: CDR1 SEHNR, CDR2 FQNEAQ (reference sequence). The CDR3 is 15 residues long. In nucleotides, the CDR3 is TGTGCCAGCAGCTTAAGGCGGGGGGGCACAGATACGCAGTATTTT. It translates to CASSLRRGGTDTQYF.

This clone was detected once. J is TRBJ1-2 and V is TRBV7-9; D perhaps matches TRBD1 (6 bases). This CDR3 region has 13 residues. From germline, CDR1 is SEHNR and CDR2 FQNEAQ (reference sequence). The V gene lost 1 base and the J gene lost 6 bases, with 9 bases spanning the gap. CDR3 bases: TGTGCCAGCAGCTTAGGGCCAGGGGATGGCTACACCTTC. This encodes CASSLGPGDGYTF. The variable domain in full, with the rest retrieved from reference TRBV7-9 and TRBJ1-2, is DTGVSQNPRHKITKRGQNVTFRCDPISEHNRLYWYRQTLGQGPEFLTYFQNEAQLEKSRLLSDRFSAERPKGSFSTLEIQRTEQGDSAMYLCASSLGPGDGYTFGSGTRLTVV.

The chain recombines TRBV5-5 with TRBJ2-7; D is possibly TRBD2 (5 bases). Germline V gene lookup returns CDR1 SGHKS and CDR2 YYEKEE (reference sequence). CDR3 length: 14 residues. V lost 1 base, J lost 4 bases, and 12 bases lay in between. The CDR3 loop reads CASSLLSPGYEQYV. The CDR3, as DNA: TGTGCCAGCAGCTTGCTTAGTCCGGGGTACGAGCAGTACGTC.